What follows are 25 T cell receptor beta chains derived from one specimen sequenced in a study of blood T cells in healthy people across ages. Combining a sample-barcoded 5' primer with a J-beta primer mix, a second PCR ran for 7 to 11 cycles. TCRdb itself ran the 5' RACE reads through MiXCR, one entry per CDR3 protein. In the table there are 700,000 or so distinct CDR3 sequences, about 20% of which are singletons. The sequencing input was blood. These receptors all come from a man between 65 and 80 years old in good health.

Only a few counts were recorded for this clonotype. The rearrangement joins TRBV15 to TRBJ2-4; D might be TRBD1 or TRBD2, each matching 5 bases. Germline CDR1 LNHNV, CDR2 YYDKDF (reference sequence). Trimming took 4 bases from V and 0 from J, leaving 16 bases between them. The CDR3 totals 17 residues. DNA for the CDR3: TGTGCCACCAGCACCCCCTATCAGGGAGTAGCCAAAAACATTCAGTACTTC. Translation: CATSTPYQGVAKNIQYF. The full variable domain, its missing parts supplied by reference TRBV15 and TRBJ2-4, is DAMVIQNPRYQVTQFGKPVTLSCSQTLNHNVMYWYQQKSSQAPKLLFHYYDKDFNNEADTPDNFQSRRPNTSFCFLDIRSPGLGDTAMYLCATSTPYQGVAKNIQYFGAGTRLSVL.

The chain uses TRBV27 and TRBJ2-5; the D gene is possibly TRBD1 (6 bases). Near its end, the DNA agrees better with TRBJ2-7, so the J call may be wrong. Per germline, CDR1 MNHEY and CDR2 SMNVEV (reference sequence). The CDR3 spans 15 residues. CDR3 bases: TGTGCCAGCAGCAAACTGGACAGAATGTTCTACGAGCAGTACTTC. Amino acids: CASSKLDRMFYEQYF.

This clonotype has more than one count but fewer than ten. In DNA form, the CDR3 reads TGTGCCACCAGTGTCTCAATCGGGATGGGCCAGCCCGGCACGCAGTATTTT. Translation gives CATSVSIGMGQPGTQYF. The chain combines TRBV24-1 with TRBJ2-3; TRBD2 is a possible D gene (5 bases). Germline V gene lookup returns CDR1 KGHDR and CDR2 SFDVKD. The germline V and J ends were trimmed by 5 bases and 9 bases, with 26 bases remaining between them. This CDR3 comprises 17 residues.

This chain joins TRBV12-3 or TRBV12-4 and TRBJ1-2; D is ambiguous. The CDR3 is 9 residues long. The CDR3 is CPDGYGYTF. In DNA, the CDR3 is TGTCCCGACGGGTATGGCTACACCTTC.

The sample holds many counts of this clonotype. The rearrangement links TRBV4-1 to TRBJ2-5; possibly TRBD1 for D (6 bases). In germline, CDR1 is MGHRA, CDR2 YSYEKL. The CDR3 consists of 17 residues. Trimming shortened V by 3 bases and J by 0 bases, and 17 bases separated the two germline ends. This chain's CDR3 is CASSQDLGHPYQETQYF. The CDR3, as DNA: TGCGCCAGCAGCCAGGACCTGGGACATCCGTACCAAGAGACCCAGTACTTC.

This clonotype was counted a few times. The V gene is TRBV7-2, the J gene TRBJ1-2; no firm D call. CDR1 is SGHTA, CDR2 FQGNSA, per germline. This CDR3 is 12 amino acids long. V dropped 3 bases and J dropped 6 bases, with 8 bases sitting between them. The CDR3 protein is CASSFGLDGYTF. CDR3 nucleotide sequence: TGTGCCAGCAGCTTTGGGTTGGATGGCTACACCTTC.

This clonotype was recorded a few times. This chain connects TRBV7-8 to TRBJ2-5; D gene unclear. The germline V and J ends were trimmed by 1 base and 7 bases, with 4 bases remaining between them. The CDR3 spans 11 residues. The germline V gene encodes CDR1 SGHVS and CDR2 FQNEAQ. The CDR3 spells CASSLETTQYF. The CDR3 nucleotides are TGTGCCAGCAGCTTAGAAACGACCCAGTACTTC.

Concerning this clonotype itself: A junction end diverges from the germline sequence, so it may reflect a read error. This chain joins TRBV20-1 and TRBJ1-2; D perhaps matches TRBD1 (6 bases). The CDR3 has 15 amino acids. CDR1 is DFQATT and CDR2 is SNEGSKA in the germline V gene (reference sequence). The CDR3 spells CSASRGGGFFYGYAF. The CDR3 coding sequence is TGCAGTGCTAGCCGAGGTGGGGGCTTTTTTTATGGCTACGCCTTC.

This clonotype has only a few counts. The chain joins TRBV3-1 to TRBJ2-2; TRBD1 matches at 9 bases. The germline gives CDR1 LGHDT, CDR2 YNNKEL (reference sequence). V gave up 4 bases and J gave up 5 bases; unmatched junction bases: 8. CDR3 length: 16 residues. CDR3 sequence (DNA): TGTGCCAGCAGCCGCACCGGGACAGGGTGGACCGGGGAGCTGTTTTTT. Its translation is CASSRTGTGWTGELFF.

The V and J genes are TRBV20-1 and TRBJ2-1; weak D call: TRBD1 (6 bases). There are 11 residues in the CDR3. Trimming pared 5 bases from V and 6 bases from J, leaving 8 bases between. CDR1 and CDR2 (germline): DFQATT, SNEGSKA (reference sequence). The CDR3 DNA follows: TGCAGTGCTTACAGGGCCAATGAGCAGTTCTTC. This sequence encodes CSAYRANEQFF.

The CDR3 spells CASSPLQGPTYGYTF. The CDR3 coding sequence is TGTGCCAGCAGTCCCCTTCAGGGACCTACCTATGGCTACACCTTC. V is TRBV2 and J is TRBJ1-2; possible D gene TRBD1, 5 bases. Germline V CDR1 and CDR2: SNHLY, FYNNEI. The CDR3 consists of 15 residues. V gave up 5 bases and J gave up 4 bases, with 17 bases separating them. Together with reference TRBV2 and TRBJ1-2, the CDR3 gives the full variable domain: EPEVTQTPSHQVTQMGQEVILRCVPISNHLYFYWYRQILGQKVEFLVSFYNNEISEKSEIFDDQFSVERPDGSNFTLKIRSTKLEDSAMYFCASSPLQGPTYGYTFGSGTRLTVV.

The V gene is TRBV4-1, the J gene TRBJ1-5, with 8 bases matching TRBD1. V gave up 5 bases and J gave up 4 bases; unmatched junction bases: 10. This CDR3 has 16 amino acids. Germline V gene lookup returns CDR1 MGHRA and CDR2 YSYEKL. Written as DNA, the CDR3 is TGCGCCAGCAGCTCGGTCCAAGGACAGGGTAATCAGCCCCAGCATTTT. This translates into CASSSVQGQGNQPQHF.

The chain joins TRBV6-6 to TRBJ2-5; 10 bases match TRBD2. Trimming cost V 6 bases and J 5 bases; bases outside gene matches: 6. The CDR3 has 14 amino acids. Germline V gene lookup returns CDR1 MNHNY and CDR2 SVGAGI (reference sequence). CDR3 in DNA: TGTGCCAGCAGCCCCTCTAGCGGGAGCGAGACCCAGTACTTC. Translating it yields CASSPSSGSETQYF.

In this sample, this clonotype turned up a few times. V gene TRBV6-5 combines with J gene TRBJ1-5, with TRBD1 identical over 9 bases. The CDR3 has 15 amino acids. Per germline, CDR1 MNHEY and CDR2 SVGAGI. V shed 5 bases, J shed 5 bases, and the junction held 7 bases outside the gene matches. The CDR3 spells CASSKRTGVDQPQHF. As DNA, the CDR3 is TGTGCCAGCAGTAAAAGGACAGGGGTCGATCAGCCCCAGCATTTT.

V usage is TRBV4-3 and J usage is TRBJ2-2; the match to TRBD1 covers 7 bases. The length of the CDR3 is 19 residues. Germline CDR1 LGHNA, CDR2 YSLEER. Trimming at V came to 0 bases and at J to 4 bases, leaving 14 bases not matched to a gene. CDR3 DNA: TGCGCCAGCAGCCAAGACTGGAAGGGGGCAAGGTCGGGCACCGGGGAGCTGTTTTTT. It translates to CASSQDWKGARSGTGELFF.

This clonotype was picked up a small number of times. The chain joins TRBV13 to TRBJ2-3; 10 bases agree with TRBD2. V lost 7 bases, J lost 5 bases, and 9 bases stayed unmatched. Germline V CDR1 and CDR2: PRHDT, FYEKMQ (reference sequence). The CDR3 has 15 amino acids. The CDR3 sequence: CASTFLGLAEDTQYF. CDR3 coding DNA: TGTGCCAGCACCTTCCTCGGACTAGCGGAAGATACGCAGTATTTT.

The genes are TRBV6-5 and TRBJ1-6; unclear D gene. The germline CDR1 and CDR2 sequences are MNHEY and SVGAGI. V lost 0 bases, J lost 8 bases, and 5 bases lay in between. The CDR3 sequence is 13 residues long. The CDR3: CASSYSRHSPLHF. CDR3 DNA sequence: TGTGCCAGCAGTTACTCGAGGCATTCACCCCTCCACTTT.

V usage is TRBV5-1 and J usage is TRBJ2-3, with D perhaps TRBD2 (6 bases). V lost 4 bases and J lost 2, with 17 bases in between. This CDR3 region has 16 residues. The germline CDR1 and CDR2 sequences are SGHRS and YFSETQ. CDR3 coding DNA: TGCGCCAGCAGCCTAACGCCGGGACTCTCCACAGATACGCAGTATTTT. This sequence encodes CASSLTPGLSTDTQYF.

The genes are TRBV6-5 and TRBJ1-3; tentatively, D is TRBD1 (6 bases). This CDR3 has 13 amino acids. Germline loops: CDR1 MNHEY, CDR2 SVGAGI. Trimming took 7 bases from V and 4 from J, leaving 11 bases between them. The CDR3 DNA reads as TGTGCCAGCAAGGAAGGGGGAGGAAACACCATATATTTT. The encoded protein is CASKEGGGNTIYF.

This clonotype appeared a few times. An end of the junction does not agree with germline; a read error may underlie this. The V and J genes are TRBV14 and TRBJ2-1; 10 bases align to TRBD1. CDR1 and CDR2 from the germline V gene are SGHDN and FVKESK. CDR3 length: 16 residues. The CDR3 here is CANSQDVDRGRNEQFF. In nucleotides, the CDR3 is TGTGCCAACAGCCAAGATGTCGACAGGGGGCGGAATGAGCAGTTCTTC.

The sample holds a few counts of this clonotype. This sequence joins TRBV12-3 or TRBV12-4 and TRBJ1-6; D is possibly TRBD1 (6 bases). The CDR3 loop spans 15 amino acids. Trimming removed 4 bases from V and 10 bases from J, with 17 bases in between. CDR3 residues: CASSSTQGVGSPLHF. In DNA form, the CDR3 reads TGTGCCAGCAGTTCCACACAGGGTGTAGGCTCACCCCTCCACTTT.

This rearrangement joins TRBV18 to TRBJ1-4, with D maybe TRBD1 (5 bases). The germline V gene encodes CDR1 KGHSH and CDR2 LQKENI. CDR3 length: 16 amino acids. Trimming took off 5 bases at V and 7 bases at J, with 20 bases between the two ends. DNA for the CDR3: TGTGCCAGCTCAGCCTACGTTGGAGGGGCGGGTGAAAAACTGTTTTTT. The encoded protein is CASSAYVGGAGEKLFF.

This clonotype was recorded a few times. The chain joins TRBV12-3 or TRBV12-4 to TRBJ2-2; D remains ambiguous. V lost 5 bases, J lost 0 bases, and 10 bases lay in between. This CDR3 is built from 15 residues. DNA of the CDR3: TGTGCCAGCAGTCGACAAGGCGCGAACACCGGGGAGCTGTTTTTT. Its protein product is CASSRQGANTGELFF.

V and J are TRBV7-9 and TRBJ2-7, with D perhaps TRBD1 (5 bases). The CDR3 is 12 amino acids. The germline V gene encodes CDR1 SEHNR and CDR2 FQNEAQ (reference sequence). With 3 bases removed from V and 6 bases from J, the gap between germline ends came to 9 bases. The CDR3 loop reads CASSFQGSEQYV. CDR3 coding DNA: TGTGCCAGCAGCTTCCAGGGCAGCGAGCAGTACGTC.

This clonotype was found a few times. The chain employs TRBV7-9 and TRBJ2-3; D not certain. The germline CDR1 and CDR2 sequences are SEHNR and FQNEAQ (reference sequence). The CDR3 sequence is 15 residues long. Trimming pared 2 bases from V and 1 base from J, leaving 10 bases between. CDR3 sequence reads: CASSLPFGRTDTQYF. The CDR3 DNA sequence: TGTGCCAGCAGCTTACCCTTCGGCCGCACAGATACGCAGTATTTT.